This TCR beta chain was profiled in a study of T cells in Graves' hyperthyroidism and ophthalmopathy (dated by TCRdb to 2018 to 2020). Turning to the overall study: Peripheral blood was collected at initial diagnosis, before any treatment. Thyroid tissue and blood T-cell repertoires from roughly 6 Graves' hyperthyroidism patients were also compared in the study. TCR V-J signatures able to tell the groups apart were searched for in a discovery cohort of 90 to 100 patients, of whom approximately 40 had Graves' ophthalmopathy and about 55 had stable Graves' hyperthyroidism. The paper describes TCR Vbeta CDR3 sequencing of 120 to 150 peripheral blood samples, made up of some 40 ophthalmopathy patients, around 78 hyperthyroidism patients and roughly 17 progressor patients. Following sampling, methimazole starting at 30 mg daily was given to hyperthyroidism patients, and high-dose intravenous methylprednisolone was given to ophthalmopathy patients. The approximately 98 discovery patients were randomly divided into training and test sets at a 7:3 ratio. Whether ophthalmopathy could be predicted prospectively was tested in an independent validation cohort made up of fewer than 20 hyperthyroidism patients plus 17 patients who later progressed to ophthalmopathy. What the authors observed across the whole study: Sample size was not statistically predetermined, and investigators were not blinded to group allocation. A model built on a 13 V-J signature distinguished ophthalmopathy from stable hyperthyroidism, reaching roughly 88% sensitivity and around 81% specificity in cross-validation and 80%/75% in testing. Most expanded thyroid clonotypes (frequency above 0.001) were also detected in blood, suggesting blood repertoires may reflect thyroid immune responses. In validation, the model predicted progression to ophthalmopathy with approximately 69% sensitivity and 72% to 85% specificity, a median of 6.5 months before onset.

The CDR3, from cysteine to phenylalanine, totals 14 residues. The retained sequence is limited to the CDR3, 42 bases, with the frame set at the first base. The germline V gene sets CDR1 to ENHRY and CDR2 to SYGVKD. V was cut back by 8 bases and J by 0 bases, leaving a gap of 14 bases between them. A remark on this clonotype: The specificity of this receptor is unknown. It has no much larger one-base neighbor in the sample; base qualities were not kept.

TCR beta CDR3 regions were amplified from RNA transcripts. The TCR CDR3 was subjected to a first round of RT-PCR using the HTBI primer set and the Qiagen OneStep RT-PCR kit. A second multiplex PCR round built the libraries, followed by size selection and purification. Libraries were sequenced paired-end with 100 bp reads on an Illumina HiSeq2000. The authors' pipeline ran thus. Raw data were processed with SOAPnuke, discarding reads with adapters, uncalled bases, mean Phred below 15, or no exact constant-primer or identifier match. High-quality paired reads were merged with COPE v1.2.5, and unique nucleotide sequences were defined as clonotypes. Clonotypes were aligned to IMGT TRBV, TRBD and TRBJ reference segments using MiTCR v1.1. Only V-J combinations with frequency above 0.0001, covering 99.2% of repertoires, were analysed. A TCS score was defined as the ratio between F50 (clonal expansion) and ExV (chaos), using BLOSUM62-based TCRdist between CDR3 peptides within each V-J. Welch's t-statistics and random forest reduced some 510 V-J features to 10 to 15, which were used in a naive Bayes classifier (R e1071). TCRdb reanalyzed the raw reads on its own, using fastp at Q25 for trimming and MiXCR for clone calling, and kept in-frame beta chains. Each entry merges the rows of one CDR3 protein and shows their most common DNA and genes. The V and J calls and clone size are TCRdb's, not the authors'. The sample has roughly 740,000 distinct CDR3 sequences on record, roughly 15% of them singletons. Around 8% of the sample lies in the top ten.

Graves' hyperthyroidism was defined as stable when no progression to ophthalmopathy occurred over 18 months of follow-up. Hyperthyroidism patients were aged 18 to 65 years and newly diagnosed, with disease duration of less than 2 months. Patients with uncontrolled infections, other autoimmune diseases, pregnancy or lactation were excluded. Clinical symptoms, serum thyroxine and TRAb, thyroid ultrasound, and orbital computed tomography formed the basis for the diagnoses. Ficoll-Paque density gradient centrifugation was used to isolate PBMCs from 9.5 to 10 ml of fresh peripheral blood. Trizol reagent was used to extract total RNA, and RNA quality was then checked on an Agilent 2100 Bioanalyzer.

The source is a man in his late teens or twenties with Graves' hyperthyroidism. This sequence uses TRBV10-3 and TRBJ2-7; perhaps TRBD2 is the D gene, with 6 bases matching. What was sequenced was blood. The nucleotide sequence is TGTGCCATCGGAGGGTCCGGGAGCTCCTACGAGCAGTACTTC. The resulting protein is CAIGGSGSSYEQYF.